The 11 T cell receptor beta chains below all came from one sample that was sequenced in a study of blood T cell repertoires in COVID-19. Method: immunoSEQ multiplex PCR; TCRdb's copy keeps in-frame clones and lacks some. The table includes 150,000 to 200,000 clones, more than 85% detected once. The sequenced material came from peripheral blood. These receptors all come from a man between 18 and 29 years old with acute or convalescent COVID-19.

The chain recombines TRBV11-1 with TRBJ1-4, with 9 bases lining up with TRBD1. The V gene end was trimmed by 5 bases and the J gene end by 6 bases; junction bases not matched to a gene: 4. Looked up from germline, CDR1 is SGHAT and CDR2 is FQDESV (reference sequence). This CDR3 is built from 14 residues. The CDR3 sequence: CASSRDREDEKLFF. The DNA of the CDR3 is TGTGCCAGCAGCCGGGACAGGGAGGATGAAAAACTGTTTTTT.

This clone was observed once. V and J are TRBV7-8 and TRBJ2-2, with 12 nucleotides matching TRBD2. Trimming cost V 5 bases and J 6 bases; bases outside gene matches: 13. The CDR3 consists of 18 residues. Germline V lookup: CDR1 SGHVS, CDR2 FQNEAQ. The CDR3 sequence is CASSMTRLAGAGAGELFF. Here the CDR3 DNA reads TGTGCCAGCAGCATGACCAGACTAGCGGGGGCCGGGGCCGGGGAGCTGTTTTTT.

V and J are TRBV5-8 and TRBJ2-5; D remains ambiguous. Germline lookup yields CDR1 SGHTS and CDR2 YDEGEE. V lost 4 bases, J lost 5 bases, and 27 bases lay in between. There are 18 residues in the CDR3. The CDR3 DNA follows: TGTGCCAGCAGCGAGCTATCTTGGGCGACCCAGAATTTTGAGACCCAGTACTTC. This gives the protein CASSELSWATQNFETQYF.

This clone was counted between two and nine times. Other DNA sequences of this sample code for an identical CDR3. The chain is built from TRBV5-1 and TRBJ2-2, with a weak D call TRBD2 (7 bases). The V end lost 0 bases, the J end lost 4 bases, and 13 bases lay between the germline ends. This CDR3 region has 16 residues. CDR1 SGHRS and CDR2 YFSETQ come from the germline V gene. CDR3 protein: CASSLVAGEGTGELFF. In DNA, the CDR3 is TGCGCCAGCAGCTTGGTAGCAGGGGAGGGCACCGGGGAGCTGTTTTTT. Filled out from reference TRBV5-1 and TRBJ2-2, the complete variable domain reads KAGVTQTPRYLIKTRGQQVTLSCSPISGHRSVSWYQQTPGQGLQFLFEYFSETQRNKGNFPGRFSGRQFSNSRSEMNVSTLELGDSALYLCASSLVAGEGTGELFFGEGSRLTVL.

This chain uses TRBV25-1 with TRBJ1-6; TRBD1 might be the D (6 bases). The CDR3 sequence is 14 residues long. Trimming removed 2 bases at V and 6 bases at J, with 8 bases between. The germline V gene encodes CDR1 MGHDK and CDR2 SYGVNS. The CDR3 here is CASSETGFNSPLHF. DNA of the CDR3: TGTGCCAGCAGTGAAACAGGGTTTAATTCACCCCTCCACTTT.

This chain links TRBV5-4 with TRBJ2-5, with 9 positions matching TRBD1. The CDR3 is made up of 13 amino acids. V dropped 4 bases and J dropped 4; count of bases not matched to a gene: 2. Germline CDR1 and CDR2: SGHNT and YYREEE (reference sequence). The CDR3 spells CASSMDRGETQYF. The CDR3 region has the DNA TGTGCCAGCAGCATGGACAGGGGAGAGACCCAGTACTTC.

As concerns this clone: The DNA is left out, because the CDR3 cannot be placed on it with certainty; the CDR3 is given as TCRdb lists it. This sequence joins TRBV12-5 and TRBJ1-3. Germline V gives CDR1 LGHNT, CDR2 FRNRAP. The CDR3 is 17 amino acids in total, end residues counted. CDR3 sequence: CASGLVASGSPMRNLYF.

This sequence joins TRBV2 and TRBJ2-1; 7 positions agree with TRBD2. Germline V gives CDR1 SNHLY, CDR2 FYNNEI. V shed 4 bases and J 8 bases; nucleotides not matched to a gene: 11. There are 15 residues in the CDR3. DNA of the CDR3: TGTGCCAGCAGTGGCCTATGGCCAGGGAGGGATGAGCAGTTCTTC. As protein: CASSGLWPGRDEQFF.

V is TRBV2 and J is TRBJ1-2, with 7 bases that match TRBD1. CDR3 length: 15 amino acids. With 6 bases clipped from V and 2 bases from J, the junction kept 9 bases outside the gene matches. The germline CDR1 and CDR2 sequences are SNHLY and FYNNEI. CDR3 protein: CASREGTGANYGYTF. The CDR3 region has the DNA TGTGCCAGCAGAGAGGGTACAGGGGCCAACTATGGCTACACCTTC.

This clone was recorded a few times. The chain has TRBV6-6 and TRBJ2-7; maybe TRBD2 (6 bases). V was shortened by 7 bases and J by 1 base, with 17 bases between the two germline ends. The CDR3 contains 15 residues. Germline CDR1 MNHNY, CDR2 SVGAGI (reference sequence). For the CDR3, the DNA is TGTGCCAGCACCCCTCGGGGGTCAGGTTCCTACGAGCAGTACTTC. Residues: CASTPRGSGSYEQYF.

The DNA of the CDR3 is TGTGCCAGCAGTGAGACAGGAGGAAACACCATATATTTT. Its translation: CASSETGGNTIYF. The V call is TRBV6-1, the J call TRBJ1-3, with a possible D match to TRBD1 (6 bases). CDR1 MNHNS and CDR2 SASEGT come from the germline V gene. V shed 3 bases and J shed 4 bases, with 7 bases lying between them. CDR3 size: 13 residues.